This paragraph reports one T cell receptor beta chain. No antigen is known for it. All donors were Caucasian adults living in Nashville, Tennessee. Assay execution proceeded at the deep level. Profiling relied on immunoSEQ multiplex PCR, and the TCRdb table lists in-frame clones only, not all of them. The sample yields 450,000 to 500,000 clones, around 80% seen once. V lost 3 bases and J lost 1; bases outside the gene matches: 11. The germline CDR1 and CDR2 sequences are KGHSH and LQKENI. The CDR3 has 17 amino acids. This sample stems from a study of shared clonotypes between healthy human individuals. Study-wide points: Few donors restricted represented genetic and exposure-history diversity.

The chain employs TRBV18 and TRBJ2-5, with 7 bases identical to TRBD1. The sequenced sample consisted of PBMCs. This TCR was recovered from a woman aged 40 to 50 in good health. Some clones in this sample may be carry-over from other donors' samples. The chain's CDR3 is CASSPTRGPGSQETQYF. The CDR3 DNA reads as TGTGCCAGCTCACCGACGAGGGGGCCCGGGTCCCAAGAGACCCAGTACTTC.